Listed here are 18 T cell receptor beta chains from one sample, sequenced in a study of CD8+ T cells in alopecia areata. The treatment is: oral pan-JAK inhibitor, 5-10 mg twice daily. cDNA reverse transcribed from extracted RNA served as the sequencing template. The repertoire was sequenced with immunoSEQ multiplex PCR; TCRdb's copy has only in-frame clones and lacks some. The sample records around 270,000 clones, 58% being singletons. This sample comprised CD4+ T cells sorted from blood, obtained at week 24, from a patient treated with tofacitinib. The receptors derive from a human donor with alopecia areata.

The chain carries TRBV15 and TRBJ1-2, with TRBD1 matching 8 bases. Germline CDR1 and CDR2: LNHNV and YYDKDF (reference sequence). The CDR3 covers 16 residues. The trim removed 0 bases at V and 2 bases at J, leaving 5 bases unmatched. Here the CDR3 reads CATSRDFRGPNYGYTF. In DNA form, the CDR3 reads TGTGCCACCAGCAGAGATTTCAGGGGGCCCAACTATGGCTACACCTTC.

The CDR3, as DNA: TGTGCCAGCAGCTTGCTTAGGGAAGAGACCCAGTACTTC. Translation gives CASSLLREETQYF. The J gene is TRBJ2-5, the V gene TRBV5-4; D is ambiguous. Trimming took off 1 base at V and 3 bases at J, with 7 bases between the two ends. CDR3 length equals 13 residues. The germline gives CDR1 SGHNT, CDR2 YYREEE (reference sequence).

The chain is built from TRBV10-3 and TRBJ2-3, with D tentatively TRBD1 or TRBD2 (5 bases each). V gave up 4 bases and J gave up 4 bases, with 9 bases separating them. The germline V gene has CDR1 ENHRY and CDR2 SYGVKD. The CDR3 is made up of 13 amino acids. The chain's CDR3 is CAISAGTSDTQYF. The CDR3 coding sequence is TGTGCCATCAGTGCCGGGACCTCAGATACGCAGTATTTT.

This clone was detected a few times. The V gene is TRBV2, the J gene TRBJ1-4, with 7 bases aligning to TRBD1. The CDR3 runs to 16 residues. The J segment lost 8 bases and the V segment lost 5 bases, leaving 14 bases of the junction unmatched. Germline loops: CDR1 SNHLY, CDR2 FYNNEI. The CDR3 DNA is TGTGCCAGCAGTCCTACCTCGACAGGGTGGTTCGAAAAACTGTTTTTT. This gives the protein CASSPTSTGWFEKLFF.

This clone was seen only a few times. This chain links TRBV19 with TRBJ2-4; 8 nucleotides agree with TRBD2. This CDR3 has 14 amino acids. From germline, CDR1 is LNHDA and CDR2 SQIVND (reference sequence). Germline trimming cut 8 bases from V and 5 bases from J; bases unmatched to any gene: 8. The CDR3 reads CASEDGGAQNIQYF. Written as DNA, the CDR3 is TGTGCCAGTGAAGACGGGGGGGCCCAAAACATTCAGTACTTC.

This clone has only a few counts. The chain uses TRBV11-2 and TRBJ2-2; weak D call: TRBD1 (5 bases). Germline V gives CDR1 SGHAT, CDR2 FQNNGV. Trimming removed 2 bases from V and 6 bases from J, with 7 bases in between. This CDR3 comprises 13 residues. The CDR3 is CASSLRGAGELFF. Written as DNA, the CDR3 is TGTGCCAGCAGCTTAAGGGGCGCCGGGGAGCTGTTTTTT.

This clone was recorded only once. V and J are TRBV28 and TRBJ1-5; perhaps TRBD1 as D (5 bases). The ends were cut back, 4 bases at V and 2 bases at J, with 12 bases in the middle. Germline CDR1 and CDR2: MDHEN and SYDVKM. This CDR3 has 15 amino acids. The chain's CDR3 is CASSSPQGGNQPQHF. The CDR3 DNA sequence: TGTGCCAGCAGTTCCCCGCAGGGCGGCAATCAGCCCCAGCATTTT.

The rearrangement joins TRBV28 to TRBJ2-5; D is tentatively TRBD1 or TRBD2 (5 bases each). CDR3 size: 14 residues. With 2 bases removed from V and 4 bases from J, the gap between germline ends came to 11 bases. The V gene's germline CDR1 is MDHEN and CDR2 SYDVKM. This chain's CDR3 is CASSLPGTVETQYF. In DNA, the CDR3 is TGTGCCAGCAGTTTACCCGGGACCGTAGAGACCCAGTACTTC.

The chain has TRBV18 and TRBJ2-5; 8 bases match TRBD2. The J segment lost 4 bases and the V segment lost 4 bases, leaving 11 bases of the junction unmatched. Germline assignment: CDR1 KGHSH and CDR2 LQKENI. This CDR3 comprises 16 residues. The CDR3 is CASSLVAGQSGETQYF. The CDR3 nucleotides are TGTGCCAGCTCACTCGTAGCGGGGCAATCCGGAGAGACCCAGTACTTC.

The chain couples TRBV15 to TRBJ2-3, with 11 positions matching TRBD2. The V gene's germline CDR1 is LNHNV and CDR2 YYDKDF (reference sequence). Unmatched junction bases numbered 3, after V lost 3 bases and J lost 1 base. This CDR3 is 16 amino acids long. The DNA for the CDR3 is TGTGCCACCAGCAGGAATAGCGGGGGGGGCACAGATACGCAGTATTTT. Encoded protein: CATSRNSGGGTDTQYF.

This chain uses TRBV27 with TRBJ2-5; no clear D gene. V gave up 5 bases and J gave up 1 base, with 11 bases separating them. Germline CDR1 reads MNHEY; CDR2 reads SMNVEV (reference sequence). The CDR3 has 14 amino acids. The CDR3 coding sequence is TGTGCCAGCAGTAAGAACAAGGGCCAAGAGACCCAGTACTTC. Protein: CASSKNKGQETQYF.

This chain connects TRBV29-1 to TRBJ1-1; possibly TRBD1 for D (6 bases). The germline V gene encodes CDR1 SQVTM and CDR2 ANQGSEA. V was pared by 5 bases and J by 1 base, with 8 bases between. This CDR3 comprises 12 residues. CDR3 residues: CSVLRGNTEAFF. CDR3 sequence (DNA): TGCAGCGTTCTCAGGGGGAACACTGAAGCTTTCTTT.

In this sample, this clone turned up once. The V call is TRBV29-1, the J call TRBJ1-1; D not certain. V gave up 3 bases and J gave up 2 bases, with 13 bases separating them. The germline CDR1 and CDR2 sequences are SQVTM and ANQGSEA. The CDR3 length is 14 residues. CDR3 amino acids: CSVDPRTANTEAFF. Written as DNA, the CDR3 is TGCAGCGTTGATCCACGGACGGCTAACACTGAAGCTTTCTTT.

This clone was found a few times. The CDR3 bases are TGTGCCATCAGGGGACCCTCTACAGGGCTACATGAGCAGTTCTTC. Translating gives CAIRGPSTGLHEQFF. The rearrangement joins TRBV10-3 to TRBJ2-1, with TRBD1 as a possible D gene (6 bases). In germline, CDR1 is ENHRY, CDR2 SYGVKD. V lost 6 bases and J 8 bases, leaving 20 bases between the germline ends. This CDR3 contains 15 residues.

This chain joins TRBV29-1 and TRBJ1-1, with D hard to call. The germline V and J ends were trimmed by 6 bases and 1 base, with 12 bases remaining between them. CDR1 and CDR2 from the germline V gene are SQVTM and ANQGSEA. The CDR3 length is 13 residues. CDR3 nucleotides: TGCAGCGTGTTACGTCCGGGGAACACTGAAGCTTTCTTT. Translating it yields CSVLRPGNTEAFF. Looking up the rest from reference TRBV29-1 and TRBJ1-1 gives the full variable domain: SAVISQKPSRDICQRGTSLTIQCQVDSQVTMMFWYRQQPGQSLTLIATANQGSEATYESGFVIDKFPISRPNLTFSTLTVSNMSPEDSSIYLCSVLRPGNTEAFFGQGTRLTVV.

This clone was seen a handful of times. This chain joins TRBV2 and TRBJ1-4; 8 bases are a match to TRBD1. Trimming removed 6 bases from V and 6 bases from J; junction bases left unmatched: 6. This CDR3 is 14 amino acids long. Germline CDR1 is SNHLY and CDR2 is FYNNEI. The CDR3 sequence is CASSVDREYEKLFF. CDR3 sequence (DNA): TGTGCCAGCAGCGTGGACAGGGAATATGAAAAACTGTTTTTT.

This clone has only a few counts. Distinct nucleotide sequences in the sample also encode this CDR3. The chain links TRBV5-4 to TRBJ2-5; D remains unclear. Germline CDR1 reads SGHNT; CDR2 reads YYREEE (reference sequence). V was clipped by 0 bases and J by 2 bases, with 5 bases between them. The CDR3 length is 13 residues. The CDR3 sequence: CASSLVTQETQYF. For the CDR3, the DNA is TGTGCCAGCAGCTTGGTAACTCAAGAGACCCAGTACTTC.

The V and J genes are TRBV5-5 and TRBJ2-5; 9 bases are a match to TRBD1. CDR1 and CDR2 (germline): SGHKS, YYEKEE (reference sequence). This CDR3 spans 17 amino acids. V lost 0 bases, J lost 4 bases, and 10 bases stayed unmatched. CDR3 protein: CASSLVWTGDLRETQYF. DNA for the CDR3: TGTGCCAGCAGCTTGGTCTGGACAGGGGATCTCCGAGAGACCCAGTACTTC.